This T cell receptor beta chain was captured in a study of cytomegalovirus exposure and HLA in healthy donors. It was with 60 Vbeta and 13 Jbeta primers that the PCR ran. Using immunoSEQ multiplex PCR, the repertoire was profiled, and TCRdb retains in-frame clones only, with some absent. The repertoire holds fewer than 150,000 clones, with approximately 83% as singletons. Trimming took 1 base from V and 6 from J; bases not matched to a gene: 9. Germline V CDR1 and CDR2: SGHTA, FQGNSA. CDR3 length: 17 residues. This clone has a single count. Specimen: PBMCs. The V and J genes are TRBV7-2 and TRBJ2-3; 11 bases are shared with TRBD2. The receptor comes from a woman aged 18-29 years in good health and CMV-seronegative. DNA for the CDR3: TGTGCCAGCAGCTTAGTTCGTACTAGCGGGAGTGGGGATACGCAGTATTTT. Amino acids: CASSLVRTSGSGDTQYF.